This entry lists 25 T cell receptor beta chains sequenced from one sample in a study of OX40 agonist ivuxolimab in advanced cancers. Assay: immunoSEQ multiplex PCR; the TCRdb copy retains only in-frame clones and omits some. The profile shows 50,000 to 70,000 clones, roughly 86% of them singletons. Material: CD4+ or CD8+ T cells sorted from blood, obtained in a trial of the OX40 agonist ivuxolimab. The receptors stem from an adult with an advanced solid tumor such as melanoma, head and neck, liver or kidney cancer.

The V gene is TRBV5-1, the J gene TRBJ2-5; 8 bases line up with TRBD1. The CDR3 is 15 amino acids. Germline V gene sequence: CDR1 SGHRS, CDR2 YFSETQ. V trimming: 4 bases; J trimming: 4 bases; junction bases outside the gene matches: 9. CDR3 loop: CASSRQGQGGETQYF. CDR3 bases: TGCGCCAGCAGCCGACAGGGGCAGGGGGGAGAGACCCAGTACTTC.

V and J are TRBV4-1 and TRBJ1-1; tentative D call: TRBD1 (6 bases). The germline V gene has CDR1 MGHRA and CDR2 YSYEKL. V lost 0 bases, J lost 7 bases, and 15 bases lay in between. The CDR3 is made up of 15 amino acids. CDR3 protein: CASSQDSGGQLEAFF. Here the CDR3 DNA reads TGCGCCAGCAGCCAAGATAGCGGGGGGCAACTTGAAGCTTTCTTT.

The chain combines TRBV2 with TRBJ1-1, with 9 bases lining up with TRBD1. The CDR3 extends over 16 amino acids. The V and J ends lost 5 bases and 4 bases, in that order; junction bases with no gene match: 11. Germline loops: CDR1 SNHLY, CDR2 FYNNEI. The CDR3 nucleotides are TGTGCCAGCAGTTCACGAGGGACAGGGAGGGGCACTGAAGCTTTCTTT. Translating gives CASSSRGTGRGTEAFF.

The chain recombines TRBV28 with TRBJ2-7; D is uncertain. CDR1 is MDHEN and CDR2 is SYDVKM in the germline V gene. The CDR3 length is 12 residues. Trimming removed 5 bases from V and 5 bases from J, with 10 bases in between. The CDR3 DNA sequence: TGTGCCAGCAGTCCACCTGCGGACGAGCAGTACTTC. It encodes CASSPPADEQYF.

This clone showed up just a few times. This chain links TRBV4-1 with TRBJ1-3; weak D call: TRBD1 (5 bases). Per germline, CDR1 MGHRA and CDR2 YSYEKL. The CDR3 is 14 residues long. V was cut by 4 bases and J by 3 bases, with 10 bases left in between. The DNA for the CDR3 is TGCGCCAGCAGCCCCCAGGGTTTTGGAAACACCATATATTTT. Translated, it gives CASSPQGFGNTIYF.

CDR3 in amino acids: CASSGMARTDSNQPQHF. CDR3 nucleotides: TGTGCCAGCAGTGGAATGGCGAGGACAGATAGCAATCAGCCCCAGCATTTT. The chain has TRBV6-1 and TRBJ1-5, with TRBD1 as a possible D gene (6 bases). Germline V gene lookup returns CDR1 MNHNS and CDR2 SASEGT. V was pared by 4 bases and J by 0 bases, with 16 bases between. The CDR3 consists of 17 residues.

The V and J genes are TRBV28 and TRBJ2-1; 7 nucleotides align to TRBD2. The CDR3 extends over 12 amino acids. V lost 8 bases, J lost 6 bases, and 4 bases stayed unmatched. Germline V lookup: CDR1 MDHEN, CDR2 SYDVKM. CDR3 loop: CASRGVRNEQFF. In DNA, the CDR3 is TGTGCCAGCCGGGGGGTCCGCAATGAGCAGTTCTTC.

The J gene is TRBJ1-2, the V gene TRBV27; 7 bases fit TRBD1. Germline V gene lookup returns CDR1 MNHEY and CDR2 SMNVEV (reference sequence). V was pared by 6 bases and J by 8 bases, with 18 bases of the junction left unmatched. The CDR3 length is 16 residues. The CDR3 DNA reads as TGTGCCAGCAGATCCGACAGGGTAAGCGGCGTCTACGGCTACACCTTC. It translates to CASRSDRVSGVYGYTF.

This clone has more than one count but fewer than ten. The chain has TRBV5-6 and TRBJ2-7; possibly TRBD1 or TRBD2 for D (5 bases each). Germline CDR1 is SGHDT and CDR2 is YYEEEE. CDR3 size: 14 residues. V lost 5 bases, J lost 0 bases, and 12 bases lay in between. The CDR3 DNA sequence: TGTGCCAGCAGGGAAGCCGGGACCTCCTACGAGCAGTACTTC. This encodes CASREAGTSYEQYF.

The chain is built from TRBV16 and TRBJ1-4; D ambiguous. The germline V gene encodes CDR1 KGHSY and CDR2 FQNENV. V lost 7 bases and J 11 bases, leaving 14 bases between the germline ends. The CDR3 has 12 residues. CDR3 amino acids: CASTSGPDKLFF. CDR3 sequence (DNA): TGTGCCAGCACATCTGGGCCCGATAAACTGTTTTTT.

In this sample, this clone turned up a few times. The chain is built from TRBV25-1 and TRBJ1-1; 8 bases match TRBD1. This CDR3 is 15 amino acids long. J gave up 7 bases and V 3 bases, and 10 bases lay outside the gene matches. The germline CDR1 and CDR2 sequences are MGHDK and SYGVNS. CDR3 amino acids: CASSDPDRGRGEAFF. In nucleotides, the CDR3 is TGTGCCAGCAGTGACCCCGACAGGGGCCGCGGTGAAGCTTTCTTT.

The chain links TRBV12-5 to TRBJ2-7; 9 nucleotides match TRBD1. The V gene end was trimmed by 9 bases and the J gene end by 5 bases; junction bases not matched to a gene: 8. The germline V gene has CDR1 LGHNT and CDR2 FRNRAP. The CDR3 is 13 residues long. The DNA for the CDR3 is TGTGCTAGCAACAGGGGGCATCTTGACGAGCAGTACTTC. Encoded protein: CASNRGHLDEQYF.

This chain joins TRBV29-1 and TRBJ2-1; 8 bases agree with TRBD2. V was pared by 4 bases and J by 0 bases, with 2 bases of the junction left unmatched. Germline assignment: CDR1 SQVTM and CDR2 ANQGSEA. This CDR3 comprises 14 residues. CDR3 DNA: TGCAGCGTTGTAGCGGGGAGCTCCTACAATGAGCAGTTCTTC. Encoded protein: CSVVAGSSYNEQFF.

This chain connects TRBV7-9 to TRBJ1-1; tentative D call: TRBD1 (6 bases). V lost 5 bases and J 3 bases, leaving 16 bases between the germline ends. Germline CDR1 reads SEHNR; CDR2 reads FQNEAQ (reference sequence). The length of the CDR3 is 15 residues. This CDR3 is CASSAGWGADTEAFF. The CDR3 coding sequence is TGTGCCAGCAGCGCTGGTTGGGGGGCGGACACTGAAGCTTTCTTT.

This sequence joins TRBV7-8 and TRBJ2-5; unclear D gene. The J call is uncertain, as TRBJ2-7 better fits the DNA end. CDR1 is SGHVS and CDR2 is FQNEAQ in the germline V gene. This CDR3 contains 13 residues. DNA for the CDR3: TGTGCTACTTCCCTCCCTGGCAGGAGCGAGCAGTACTTC. Encoded protein: CATSLPGRSEQYF.

The chain employs TRBV5-6 and TRBJ1-3; TRBD1 is a possible D gene (6 bases). Trimming removed 0 bases at V and 11 bases at J, with 9 bases between. Germline assignment: CDR1 SGHDT and CDR2 YYEEEE. CDR3 size: 12 residues. In nucleotides, the CDR3 is TGTGCCAGCAGCTTGGCCGGGGGCGCCATATATTTT. Its translation is CASSLAGGAIYF. The full variable domain, completed using reference TRBV5-6 and TRBJ1-3, is DAGVTQSPTHLIKTRGQQVTLRCSPKSGHDTVSWYQQALGQGPQFIFQYYEEEERQRGNFPDRFSGHQFPNYSSELNVNALLLGDSALYLCASSLAGGAIYFGEGSWLTVV.

The gene calls are TRBV6-5 and TRBJ2-2; either TRBD1 or TRBD2 may fit D (5 bases each). Germline CDR1 is MNHEY and CDR2 is SVGAGI. V lost 2 bases and J lost 3, with 7 bases in between. The CDR3 totals 14 residues. Here the CDR3 DNA reads TGTGCCAGCAGTTACAGGGGAGACACCGGGGAGCTGTTTTTT. It translates to CASSYRGDTGELFF.

The J gene is TRBJ1-4, the V gene TRBV25-1; no firm D call. CDR1 is MGHDK, CDR2 SYGVNS, per germline. CDR3 size: 17 residues. Trimming shortened V by 2 bases and J by 0 bases, and 13 bases separated the two germline ends. The CDR3 spells CASSEGRKIATNEKLFF. The CDR3 DNA follows: TGTGCCAGCAGTGAAGGGAGAAAAATTGCAACTAATGAAAAACTGTTTTTT. The entire variable domain, with the rest obtained from reference TRBV25-1 and TRBJ1-4, is as follows: EADIYQTPRYLVIGTGKKITLECSQTMGHDKMYWYQQDPGMELHLIHYSYGVNSTEKGDLSSESTVSRIRTEHFPLTLESARPSHTSQYLCASSEGRKIATNEKLFFGSGTQLSVL.

The chain recombines TRBV28 with TRBJ2-1; the D is unclear. The CDR3 covers 11 residues. V gave up 5 bases and J gave up 6 bases, with 5 bases separating them. CDR1 and CDR2 from the germline V gene are MDHEN and SYDVKM. The CDR3 is CASSSPNEQFF. The DNA of the CDR3 is TGTGCCAGCAGTAGTCCCAATGAGCAGTTCTTC.

The rearrangement uses TRBV19 and TRBJ2-1; possible D gene TRBD2, 7 bases. The germline gives CDR1 LNHDA, CDR2 SQIVND (reference sequence). The V end lost 5 bases, the J end lost 5 bases, and 16 bases lay between the germline ends. The CDR3 runs 15 residues. The CDR3 sequence: CASSLLARGDNEQFF. CDR3 coding DNA: TGTGCCAGTAGTTTACTAGCGAGGGGGGACAATGAGCAGTTCTTC.

The chain combines TRBV7-9 with TRBJ2-2; D gene uncertain. V lost 5 bases and J 5 bases, leaving 6 bases between the germline ends. This CDR3 has 12 residues. Germline CDR1 SEHNR, CDR2 FQNEAQ (reference sequence). The CDR3 DNA reads TGTGCCAGCAGCCATGGGACCGGGGAGCTGTTTTTT. Translated: CASSHGTGELFF. The full variable domain, with the rest looked up from reference TRBV7-9 and TRBJ2-2, is DTGVSQNPRHKITKRGQNVTFRCDPISEHNRLYWYRQTLGQGPEFLTYFQNEAQLEKSRLLSDRFSAERPKGSFSTLEIQRTEQGDSAMYLCASSHGTGELFFGEGSRLTVL.

The chain recombines TRBV15 with TRBJ1-1, with TRBD1 matching over 7 bases. The CDR3 is 18 residues long. CDR1 and CDR2 from the germline V gene are LNHNV and YYDKDF (reference sequence). V shed 0 bases, J shed 3 bases, and the junction held 13 bases outside the gene matches. The CDR3 spells CATSRDGQGTAWDTEAFF. The CDR3 nucleotides read TGTGCCACCAGCAGAGATGGCCAAGGGACAGCGTGGGACACTGAAGCTTTCTTT.

In this sample, this clone turned up a few times. This chain uses TRBV25-1 with TRBJ2-7, with no clear D. V lost 7 bases, J lost 5 bases, and 24 bases lay in between. The CDR3 contains 16 residues. Germline loops: CDR1 MGHDK, CDR2 SYGVNS. CDR3 residues: CASTSSDALPPHEQYF. CDR3 DNA sequence: TGTGCCAGCACCTCATCTGACGCTTTACCTCCCCACGAGCAGTACTTC.

The chain uses TRBV2 and TRBJ1-2, with 8 bases identical to TRBD1. This CDR3 comprises 16 residues. J lost 3 bases, V lost 4 bases, and 10 bases had no gene match. CDR1 and CDR2 from the germline V gene are SNHLY and FYNNEI. CDR3 nucleotide sequence: TGTGCCAGCAGTGGCCTGACAGGGGCCGGTGACTATGGCTACACCTTC. Translated, it gives CASSGLTGAGDYGYTF.

The chain links TRBV6-1 to TRBJ2-1, with D possibly called TRBD1 or TRBD2 (5 bases each). V was cut by 0 bases and J by 9 bases, with 15 bases left in between. CDR3 size: 15 residues. Per germline, CDR1 MNHNS and CDR2 SASEGT. The CDR3 DNA is TGTGCCAGCAGTGAAGCGTGGGACCCCTGGGGTGAGCAGTTCTTC. Amino acid sequence: CASSEAWDPWGEQFF.